This TCR beta chain was recovered during a study of blood T cell repertoires in COVID-19. Followed longitudinally, the Seattle patients had been enrolled during active infection. This CDR3 is built from 13 residues. V shed 8 bases and J shed 4 bases, with 13 bases lying between them. Libraries were prepared by immunoSEQ multiplex PCR; TCRdb keeps only in-frame clonotypes and omits some of them. This table holds under 200,000 clones, around 74% found once. Source material: peripheral blood. The chain recombines TRBV12-3 or TRBV12-4 with TRBJ2-3, with a possible D match to TRBD2 (5 bases). The receptor was derived from a woman aged 55-75 years with COVID-19, enrolled during active disease. This CDR3 reads CASLPAGADTQYF. For the CDR3, the DNA is TGTGCCAGCCTACCTGCCGGGGCAGATACGCAGTATTTT.